The sequence of this T cell receptor (beta chain) was determined in a study of T cells in Graves' hyperthyroidism and ophthalmopathy. The table lists this clonotype with a few counts. The germline V gene has CDR1 MNHEY and CDR2 SMNVEV (reference sequence). The CDR3 sequence is 17 residues long. Germline trimming cut 4 bases from V and 2 bases from J; bases unmatched to any gene: 12. For the diagnoses, clinical symptoms, serum thyroxine and TRAb, thyroid ultrasound and orbital computed tomography were used. Using RNA transcripts as the source, TCR beta CDR3 regions were amplified. The study used the HTBI primer set for a first-round RT-PCR of the TCR CDR3. TCRdb recomputed calls from the multiplex PCR reads with MiXCR, one row per CDR3 protein. The sample has around 190,000 distinct CDR3 sequences, about a sixth seen once; the top ten hold more than 50%.

The chain recombines TRBV27 with TRBJ2-5, with 8 nucleotides matching TRBD1. The sequencing sample was made of blood. This receptor was identified in a woman aged 45-65 years with Graves' hyperthyroidism. CDR3 coding DNA: TGTGCCAGCAGTTCCTGGACAGGGCACCCGAAGCAAGAGACCCAGTACTTC. It specifies CASSSWTGHPKQETQYF.